This T cell receptor (beta chain) was recorded in a study of human T cells and chemical hapten exposure. The CDR3 is made up of 15 amino acids. CDR1 SSHAT and CDR2 FNYEAQ come from the germline V gene (reference sequence). Time point noted: healthy volunteer bleed at 2 weeks. The authors' total RNA extraction used unfractionated whole blood. The table lists this clonotype with many counts. Sequence at one end of the junction differs from germline and may be a read error. TCRdb ran MiXCR on the RACE reads and lists one entry per CDR3 protein. The data show tens of thousands of distinct CDR3 sequences, around 4.5% seen once.

This sequence joins TRBV7-7 and TRBJ2-5, with 11 bases identical to TRBD2. The specimen sequenced was whole blood. The TCR was taken from a female donor in good health. Some clones in this sample may be carry-over from other donors' samples. Written as DNA, the CDR3 is TGTGCTAGCAGTTCTCAGCCGGGACTAGCGGCAACCCAGTACTTC. Translating gives CASSSQPGLAATQYF.